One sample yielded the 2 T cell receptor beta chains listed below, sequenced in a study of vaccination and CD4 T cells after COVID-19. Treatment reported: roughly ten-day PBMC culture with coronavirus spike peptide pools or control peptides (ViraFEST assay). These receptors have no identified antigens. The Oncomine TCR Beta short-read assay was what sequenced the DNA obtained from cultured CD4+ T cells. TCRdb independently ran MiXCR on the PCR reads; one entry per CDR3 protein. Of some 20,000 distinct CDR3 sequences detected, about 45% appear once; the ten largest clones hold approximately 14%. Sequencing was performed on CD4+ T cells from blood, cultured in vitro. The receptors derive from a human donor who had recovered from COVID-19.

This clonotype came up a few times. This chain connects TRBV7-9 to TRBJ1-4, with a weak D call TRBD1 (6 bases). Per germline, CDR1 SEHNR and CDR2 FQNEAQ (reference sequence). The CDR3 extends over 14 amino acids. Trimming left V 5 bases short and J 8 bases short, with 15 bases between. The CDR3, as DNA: TGTGCCAGCAGCCACACGGGGGCAGAAGAAAAACTGTTTTTT. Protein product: CASSHTGAEEKLFF.

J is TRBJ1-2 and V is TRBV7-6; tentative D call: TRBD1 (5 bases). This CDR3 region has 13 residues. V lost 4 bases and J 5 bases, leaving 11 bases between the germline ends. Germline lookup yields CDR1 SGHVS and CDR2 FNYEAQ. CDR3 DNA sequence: TGTGCCAGCAGCTCGGGGGGGAGGTATGGCTACACCTTC. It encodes CASSSGGRYGYTF.